A selection of T cell receptor beta chains follows, all from one sample in a study of OX40 agonist ivuxolimab in advanced cancers. The method was immunoSEQ multiplex PCR; TCRdb's version includes in-frame clones alone and lacks a portion of them. Of tens of thousands of clones in the sample, about nine tenths were seen once. Material: CD4+ or CD8+ T cells sorted from blood, obtained in a trial of the OX40 agonist ivuxolimab. The source of these receptors is an adult with an advanced solid tumor such as melanoma, head and neck, liver or kidney cancer. The CDR3 runs from the conserved cysteine through the conserved F or W. The D gene is left open where the match is weak. Size is omitted from some rows. Given values are once, few, many or a class for expanded clones.

d_call clone_size j_call v_call cdr3_aa cdr3_nt
TRBD1 - TRBJ2-1 TRBV30 CACQTGYNEQFF TGTGCCTGCCAGACAGGGTACAATGAGCAGTTCTTC
- few TRBJ2-3 TRBV19 CASSGPGFEAQYF TGTGCCAGTAGTGGCCCTGGGTTCGAGGCGCAGTATTTT
TRBD2 - TRBJ2-3 TRBV4-3 CASSQDELADTQYF TGCGCCAGCAGCCAAGATGAACTAGCGGATACGCAGTATTTT
- - TRBJ2-3 TRBV9 CASSVVGDTQYF TGTGCCAGCAGCGTAGTCGGAGATACGCAGTATTTT
- - TRBJ1-5 TRBV5-6 CASSYGGDRYQPQHF TGTGCCAGCAGTTATGGGGGGGACCGGTATCAGCCCCAGCATTTT
- - TRBJ2-1 TRBV6-5 CASSVTYSSYNEQFF TGTGCCAGCAGTGTTACATACAGCTCCTACAATGAGCAGTTCTTC
- - TRBJ1-1 TRBV2 CASSAGENTEAFF TGTGCCAGCAGTGCGGGGGAGAACACTGAAGCTTTCTTT
- - TRBJ1-1 TRBV27 CASSSSTGLNTEAFF -
- - TRBJ2-6 TRBV5-4 CASSISGANVLTF TGTGCCAGCAGCATCTCTGGGGCCAACGTCCTGACTTTC
- - TRBJ1-1 TRBV11-2 CASSLGAAFEAFF TGTGCCAGCAGCTTAGGCGCAGCTTTTGAAGCTTTCTTT
TRBD2 - TRBJ2-1 TRBV5-6 CASSVGREQFF TGTGCCAGCAGCGTCGGGAGGGAGCAGTTCTTC
TRBD2 - TRBJ2-1 TRBV9 CASSPGASGSYNEQFF TGTGCCAGCAGCCCGGGGGCTAGCGGGTCCTACAATGAGCAGTTCTTC
TRBD2 - TRBJ2-5 TRBV5-1 CASSSGLGGRETQYF TGCGCCAGCAGCTCGGGGCTGGGGGGGAGAGAGACCCAGTACTTC
TRBD1 - TRBJ2-2 TRBV28 CASNVNGQGDSTGELFF TGTGCCAGCAATGTGAACGGACAGGGGGATAGCACCGGGGAGCTGTTTTTT
TRBD1 - TRBJ1-2 TRBV19 CASSIPGTAYGYTF TGTGCCAGTAGTATACCAGGGACAGCCTATGGCTACACCTTC
- once TRBJ1-6 TRBV12-5 CASGLNLISPLHF TGTGCTAGTGGTTTGAACCTGATCAGTCCCCTCCACTTT
- - TRBJ2-3 TRBV6-4 CASSDGLKGADTQYF TGTGCCAGCAGTGACGGTCTAAAAGGGGCAGATACGCAGTATTTT